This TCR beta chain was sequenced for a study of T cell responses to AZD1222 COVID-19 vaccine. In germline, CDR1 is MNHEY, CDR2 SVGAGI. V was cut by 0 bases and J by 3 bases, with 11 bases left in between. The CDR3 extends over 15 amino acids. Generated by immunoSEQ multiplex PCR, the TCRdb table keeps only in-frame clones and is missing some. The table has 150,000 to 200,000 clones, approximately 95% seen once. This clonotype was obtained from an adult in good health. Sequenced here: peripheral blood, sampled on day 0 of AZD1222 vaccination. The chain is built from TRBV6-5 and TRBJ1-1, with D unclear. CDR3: CASSYSAVRDTEAFF. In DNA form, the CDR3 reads TGTGCCAGCAGTTACTCGGCGGTAAGGGACACTGAAGCTTTCTTT.